This TCR beta chain was sequenced in a study of cytomegalovirus exposure and HLA in healthy donors. As concerns this clone: The target antigen is unknown.

Amplification used 60 Vbeta primers and 13 Jbeta primers. Original processing notes: An analysis performed later counted roughly 79 million unique TCR beta chains (approximately 11 million of them shared). TCRdb's table, derived via immunoSEQ multiplex PCR, lists solely in-frame clones and lacks some. The D gene and trimming were derived from the DNA, and the V and J assignments and clone size from that table. The data show over 150,000 clones, with around three quarters seen just once and under 2.5% held by the top ten. Study results and caveats: In a later analysis, CMV-associated beta chains were mostly HLA-associated, it appeared. Because they were indistinguishable, some V segments, including TRBV6-2 and TRBV6-3, were excluded. Three chains tied to CMV proved CMV antigen-specific in vitro.

Per germline, CDR1 GTSNPN and CDR2 SVGIG (reference sequence). The CDR3 runs to 13 residues. V dropped 3 bases and J dropped 5; count of bases not matched to a gene: 5. The chain combines TRBV30 with TRBJ1-1; TRBD1 agrees at 8 bases. Sequencing was done on a sample of PBMCs. This sequence was found in a man in his forties in good health and CMV-seronegative. The CDR3 sequence: CAWSGRQGTEAFF. CDR3 coding DNA: TGTGCCTGGAGCGGGCGACAGGGGACTGAAGCTTTCTTT.